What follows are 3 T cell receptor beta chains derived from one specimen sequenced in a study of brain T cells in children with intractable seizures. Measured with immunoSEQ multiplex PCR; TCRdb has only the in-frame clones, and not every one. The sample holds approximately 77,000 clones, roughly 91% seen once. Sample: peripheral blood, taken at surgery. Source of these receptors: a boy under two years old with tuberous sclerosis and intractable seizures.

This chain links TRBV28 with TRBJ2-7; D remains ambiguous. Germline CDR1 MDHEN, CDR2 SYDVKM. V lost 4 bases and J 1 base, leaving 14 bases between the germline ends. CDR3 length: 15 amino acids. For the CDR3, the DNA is TGTGCCAGCAGTTCTCTAGGCGGATCTTCCTACGAGCAGTACTTC. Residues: CASSSLGGSSYEQYF.

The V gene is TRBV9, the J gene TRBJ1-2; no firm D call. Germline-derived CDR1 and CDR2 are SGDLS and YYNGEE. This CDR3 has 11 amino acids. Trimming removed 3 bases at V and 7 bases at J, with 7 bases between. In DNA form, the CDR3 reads TGTGCCAGCAGCGGAATGAGTGGCTACACCTTC. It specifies CASSGMSGYTF.

The CDR3 here is CAIPSRGVLADTQYF. CDR3 in DNA: TGTGCCATCCCCTCAAGGGGGGTTTTAGCAGATACGCAGTATTTT. V usage is TRBV2 and J usage is TRBJ2-3; D is tentatively TRBD1 or TRBD2 (6 bases each). Germline CDR1 SNHLY, CDR2 FYNNEI. V dropped 10 bases and J dropped 4 bases, with 21 bases sitting between them. CDR3 length: 15 residues. The entire variable domain, with the rest obtained from reference TRBV2 and TRBJ2-3, is as follows: EPEVTQTPSHQVTQMGQEVILRCVPISNHLYFYWYRQILGQKVEFLVSFYNNEISEKSEIFDDQFSVERPDGSNFTLKIRSTKLEDSAMYFCAIPSRGVLADTQYFGPGTRLTVL.